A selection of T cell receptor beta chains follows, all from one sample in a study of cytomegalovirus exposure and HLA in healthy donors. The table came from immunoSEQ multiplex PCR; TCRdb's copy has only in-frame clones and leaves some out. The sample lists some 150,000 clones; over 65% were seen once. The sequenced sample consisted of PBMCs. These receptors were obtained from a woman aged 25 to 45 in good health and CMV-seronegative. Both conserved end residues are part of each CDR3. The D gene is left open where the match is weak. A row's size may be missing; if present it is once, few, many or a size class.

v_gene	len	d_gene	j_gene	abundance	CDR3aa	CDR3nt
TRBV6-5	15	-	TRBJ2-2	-	CASTPGQQGTGELFF	TGTGCCAGCACCCCGGGACAACAGGGCACCGGGGAGCTGTTTTTT
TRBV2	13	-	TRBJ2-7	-	CASSERGWGEQYF	TGTGCCAGCAGTGAAAGGGGGTGGGGCGAGCAGTACTTC
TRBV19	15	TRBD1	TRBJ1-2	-	CASSMSRTGNYGYTF	TGTGCCAGTAGTATGTCCCGGACAGGGAACTATGGCTACACCTTC
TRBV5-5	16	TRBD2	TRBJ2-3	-	CASSLVGGAGADTQYF	TGTGCCAGCAGCTTGGTGGGAGGGGCGGGTGCAGATACGCAGTATTTT
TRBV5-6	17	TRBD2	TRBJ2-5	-	CASSATILAGGRETQYF	TGTGCCAGCAGCGCTACCATACTAGCGGGGGGGCGAGAGACCCAGTACTTC
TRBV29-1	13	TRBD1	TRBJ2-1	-	CSVGGQGVNEQFF	TGCAGCGTTGGTGGGCAGGGGGTCAATGAGCAGTTCTTC
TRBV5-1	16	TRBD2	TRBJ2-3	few	CASSGRLAGGTDTQYF	TGCGCCAGCAGCGGAAGACTAGCGGGGGGCACAGATACGCAGTATTTT
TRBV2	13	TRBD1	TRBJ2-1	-	CASSMTGENEQFF	TGTGCCAGCAGCATGACAGGGGAGAATGAGCAGTTCTTC
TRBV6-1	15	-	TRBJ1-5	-	CASSEVPGSNQPQHF	TGTGCCAGCAGTGAAGTTCCAGGGAGCAATCAGCCCCAGCATTTT
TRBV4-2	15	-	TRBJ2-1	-	CASSQMGSGGNEQFF	TGTGCCAGCAGCCAAATGGGTAGTGGAGGCAATGAGCAGTTCTTC
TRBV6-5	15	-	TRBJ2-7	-	CASSYSGHGAYEQYF	TGTGCCAGCAGTTACTCCGGACACGGAGCCTACGAGCAGTACTTC
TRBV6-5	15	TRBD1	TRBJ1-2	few	CASSLDRGQNYGYTF	TGTGCCAGCAGCCTCGACAGGGGGCAAAACTATGGCTACACCTTC
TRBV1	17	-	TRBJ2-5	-	CTSSHEGLAGIQETQYF	TGCACCAGCAGCCATGAGGGACTAGCGGGGATCCAAGAGACCCAGTACTTC
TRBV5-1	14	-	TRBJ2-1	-	CASSSGVATNEQFF	TGCGCCAGCAGCTCCGGGGTTGCGACCAATGAGCAGTTCTTC
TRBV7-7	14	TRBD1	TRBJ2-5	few	CASSSYRGQETQYF	TGTGCTAGCAGCTCCTACAGGGGGCAAGAGACCCAGTACTTC
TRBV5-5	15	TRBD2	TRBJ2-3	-	CASSWSLAGIDTQYF	TGTGCCAGCAGCTGGAGTCTAGCGGGGATAGATACGCAGTATTTT
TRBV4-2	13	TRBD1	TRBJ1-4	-	CASSLGGTDKLFF	TGTGCCAGCAGCCTAGGGGGCACCGATAAACTGTTTTTT
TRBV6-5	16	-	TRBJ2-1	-	CASSYPGSLLGNEQFF	TGTGCCAGCAGTTACCCAGGTTCTCTCCTTGGGAATGAGCAGTTCTTC
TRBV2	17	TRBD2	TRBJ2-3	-	CASSEAVLAGDADTQYF	TGTGCCAGCAGTGAAGCGGTACTAGCGGGAGATGCAGATACGCAGTATTTT
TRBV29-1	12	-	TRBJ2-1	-	CSVVYSYNEQFF	TGCAGCGTTGTATATAGCTACAATGAGCAGTTCTTC
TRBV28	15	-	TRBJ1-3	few	CASSGVGRFGNTIYF	TGTGCCAGCAGTGGGGTGGGGAGATTTGGAAACACCATATATTTT
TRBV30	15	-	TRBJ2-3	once	CAWTYGTASTDTQYF	TGTGCCTGGACGTACGGGACTGCTAGCACAGATACGCAGTATTTT
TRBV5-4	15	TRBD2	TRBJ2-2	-	CASSGARGGAGELFF	TGTGCCAGCAGCGGTGCGCGGGGGGGCGCCGGGGAGCTGTTTTTT
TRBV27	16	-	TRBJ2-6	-	CASSSLAGAGANVLTF	TGTGCCAGCAGTTCTCTGGCAGGGGCTGGGGCCAACGTCCTGACTTTC
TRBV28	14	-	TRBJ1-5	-	CASRKGVTNQPQHF	TGTGCCAGCAGAAAGGGGGTGACCAATCAGCCCCAGCATTTT
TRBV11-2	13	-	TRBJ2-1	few	CASSPRGGEEQFF	TGTGCCAGCAGTCCACGGGGCGGGGAAGAGCAGTTCTTC
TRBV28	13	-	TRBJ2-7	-	CASSPPGAYEQYF	TGTGCCAGCAGTCCCCCGGGGGCCTACGAGCAGTACTTC
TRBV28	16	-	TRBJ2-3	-	CASSLFRGSGTDTQYF	TGTGCCAGCAGTTTATTTAGGGGGTCGGGCACAGATACGCAGTATTTT
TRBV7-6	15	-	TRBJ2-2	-	CASSTAYGGTGELFF	TGTGCCAGCAGCACCGCATATGGCGGTACGGGGGAGCTGTTTTTT
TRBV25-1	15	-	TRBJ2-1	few	CASSDPRFGDNEQFF	TGTGCCAGCAGTGACCCACGGTTCGGGGACAATGAGCAGTTCTTC
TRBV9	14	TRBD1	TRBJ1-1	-	CASSATGEFTEAFF	TGTGCCAGCAGCGCAACAGGGGAGTTCACTGAAGCTTTCTTT
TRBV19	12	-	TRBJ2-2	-	CASSMRGGELFF	TGTGCCAGTAGTATGCGGGGCGGGGAGCTGTTTTTT
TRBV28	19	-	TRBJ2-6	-	CASSLSQGMADSGANVLTF	TGTGCCAGCAGTTTATCTCAGGGGATGGCCGACTCTGGGGCCAACGTCCTGACTTTC
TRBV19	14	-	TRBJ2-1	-	CASSGLGRGNEQFF	TGTGCCAGTAGTGGGCTAGGCAGGGGTAATGAGCAGTTCTTC
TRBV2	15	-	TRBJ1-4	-	CASSLPGATNEKLFF	TGTGCCAGCAGTCTGCCGGGAGCAACTAATGAAAAACTGTTTTTT
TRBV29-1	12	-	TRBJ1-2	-	CSVEEAAYGYTF	TGCAGCGTTGAAGAGGCGGCATATGGCTACACCTTC
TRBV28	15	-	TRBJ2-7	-	CASSFSGGVPSEQYF	TGTGCCAGCAGTTTCTCAGGCGGGGTTCCTTCCGAGCAGTACTTC
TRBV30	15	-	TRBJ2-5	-	CAWSAVVGGTETQYF	TGTGCCTGGAGTGCTGTTGTTGGGGGCACGGAGACCCAGTACTTC
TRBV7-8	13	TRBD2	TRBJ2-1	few	CASSLGTSNEQFF	TGTGCCAGCAGCCTCGGGACTAGCAATGAGCAGTTCTTC
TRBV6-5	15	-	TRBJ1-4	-	CASSYTGATNEKLFF	TGTGCCAGCAGTTACACAGGCGCAACTAATGAAAAACTGTTTTTT